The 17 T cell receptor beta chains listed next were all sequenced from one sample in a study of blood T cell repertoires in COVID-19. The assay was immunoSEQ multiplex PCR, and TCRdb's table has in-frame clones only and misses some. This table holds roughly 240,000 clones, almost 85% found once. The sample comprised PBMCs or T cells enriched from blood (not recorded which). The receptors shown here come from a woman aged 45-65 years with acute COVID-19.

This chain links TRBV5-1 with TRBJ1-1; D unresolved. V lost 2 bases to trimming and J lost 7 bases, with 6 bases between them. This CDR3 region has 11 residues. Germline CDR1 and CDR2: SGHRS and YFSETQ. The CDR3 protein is CASSFNYEAFF. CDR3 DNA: TGCGCCAGCAGCTTCAACTATGAAGCTTTCTTT.

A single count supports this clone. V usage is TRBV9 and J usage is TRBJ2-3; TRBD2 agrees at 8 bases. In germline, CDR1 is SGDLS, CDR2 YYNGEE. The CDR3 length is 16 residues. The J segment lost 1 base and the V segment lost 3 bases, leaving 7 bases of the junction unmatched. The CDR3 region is CASSGGLAGRTDTQYF. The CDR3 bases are TGTGCCAGCAGCGGGGGGTTAGCGGGGCGCACAGATACGCAGTATTTT.

The CDR3 region has the DNA TGTGCCAGCTCACCCTCAGAAAGTAACCTGCACTATGGCTACACCTTC. Translated: CASSPSESNLHYGYTF. This rearrangement joins TRBV18 to TRBJ1-2; D unclear. The CDR3 is made up of 16 amino acids. The V gene lost 3 bases and the J gene lost 3 bases, with 17 bases spanning the gap. Germline-derived CDR1 and CDR2 are KGHSH and LQKENI.

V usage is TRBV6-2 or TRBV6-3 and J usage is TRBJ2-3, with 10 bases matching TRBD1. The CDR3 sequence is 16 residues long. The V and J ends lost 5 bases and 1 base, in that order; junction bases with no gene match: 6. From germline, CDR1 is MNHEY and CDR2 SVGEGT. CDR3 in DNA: TGTGCCAGCAGTATGACCGGGACAGGGGGCACAGATACGCAGTATTTT. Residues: CASSMTGTGGTDTQYF.

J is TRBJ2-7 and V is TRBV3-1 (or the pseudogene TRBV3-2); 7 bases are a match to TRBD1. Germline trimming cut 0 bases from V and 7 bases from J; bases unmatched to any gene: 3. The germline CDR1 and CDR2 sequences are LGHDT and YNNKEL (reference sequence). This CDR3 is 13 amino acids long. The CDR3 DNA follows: TGTGCCAGCAGCCAAGATTTGACAGGGGAGCAGTACTTC. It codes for CASSQDLTGEQYF.

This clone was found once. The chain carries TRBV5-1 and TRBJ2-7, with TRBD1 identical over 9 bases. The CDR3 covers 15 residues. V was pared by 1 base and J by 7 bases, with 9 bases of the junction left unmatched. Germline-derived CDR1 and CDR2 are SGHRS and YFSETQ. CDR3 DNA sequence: TGCGCCAGCAGCTTGTCCGGGACAGGGTCTGGGGAGCAGTACTTC. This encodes CASSLSGTGSGEQYF. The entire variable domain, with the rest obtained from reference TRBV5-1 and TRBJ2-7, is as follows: KAGVTQTPRYLIKTRGQQVTLSCSPISGHRSVSWYQQTPGQGLQFLFEYFSETQRNKGNFPGRFSGRQFSNSRSEMNVSTLELGDSALYLCASSLSGTGSGEQYFGPGTRLTVT.

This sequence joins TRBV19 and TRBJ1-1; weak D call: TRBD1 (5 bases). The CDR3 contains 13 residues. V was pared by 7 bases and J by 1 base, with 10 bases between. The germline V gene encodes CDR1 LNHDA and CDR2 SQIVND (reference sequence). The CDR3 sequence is CASMPGPNTEAFF. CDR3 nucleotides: TGTGCCAGTATGCCAGGGCCGAACACTGAAGCTTTCTTT.

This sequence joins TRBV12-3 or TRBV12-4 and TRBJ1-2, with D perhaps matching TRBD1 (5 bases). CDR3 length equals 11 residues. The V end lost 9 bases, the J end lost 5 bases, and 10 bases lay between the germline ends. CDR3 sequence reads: CASARGYGYTF. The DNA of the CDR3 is TGTGCCAGTGCCCGGGGGTATGGCTACACCTTC.

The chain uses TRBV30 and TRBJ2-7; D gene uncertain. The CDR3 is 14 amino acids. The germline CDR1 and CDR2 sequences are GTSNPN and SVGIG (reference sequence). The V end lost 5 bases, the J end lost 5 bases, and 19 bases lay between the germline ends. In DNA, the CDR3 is TGTGCCTGGGACCCCCCCGCAGGCCGGCACGAGCAGTACTTC. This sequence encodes CAWDPPAGRHEQYF.

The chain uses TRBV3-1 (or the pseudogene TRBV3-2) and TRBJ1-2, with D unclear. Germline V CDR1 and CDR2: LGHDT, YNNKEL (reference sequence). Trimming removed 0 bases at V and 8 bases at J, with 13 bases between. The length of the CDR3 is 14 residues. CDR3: CASSQDQSRWGYTF. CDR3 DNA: TGTGCCAGCAGCCAAGATCAATCGAGGTGGGGCTACACCTTC.

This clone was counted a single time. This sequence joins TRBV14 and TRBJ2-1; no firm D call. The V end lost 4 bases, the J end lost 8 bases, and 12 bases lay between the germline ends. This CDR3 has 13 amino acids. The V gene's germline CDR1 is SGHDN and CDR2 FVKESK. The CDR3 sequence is CASSPGPPDEQFF. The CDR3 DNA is TGTGCCAGCAGCCCAGGCCCGCCCGATGAGCAGTTCTTC.

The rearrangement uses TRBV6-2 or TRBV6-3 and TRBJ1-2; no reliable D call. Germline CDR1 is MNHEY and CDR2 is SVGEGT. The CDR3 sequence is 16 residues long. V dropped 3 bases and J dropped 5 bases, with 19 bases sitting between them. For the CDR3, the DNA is TGTGCCAGCAGTTATCGACGCCGGGAGCATGGGTATGGCTACACCTTC. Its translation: CASSYRRREHGYGYTF.

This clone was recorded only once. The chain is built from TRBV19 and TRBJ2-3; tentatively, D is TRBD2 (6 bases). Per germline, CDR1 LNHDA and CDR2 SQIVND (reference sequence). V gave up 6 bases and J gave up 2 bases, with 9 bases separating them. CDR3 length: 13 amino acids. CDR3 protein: CASREDYTDTQYF. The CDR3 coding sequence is TGTGCCAGTAGGGAGGACTACACAGATACGCAGTATTTT.

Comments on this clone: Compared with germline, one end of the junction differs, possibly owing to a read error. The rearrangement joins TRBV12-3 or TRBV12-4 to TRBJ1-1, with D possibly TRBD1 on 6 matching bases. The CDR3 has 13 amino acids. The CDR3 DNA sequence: TGTGCCAGCAGTTCCACAGGGAACCCTGAAGCTTTCTTT. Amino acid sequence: CASSSTGNPEAFF.

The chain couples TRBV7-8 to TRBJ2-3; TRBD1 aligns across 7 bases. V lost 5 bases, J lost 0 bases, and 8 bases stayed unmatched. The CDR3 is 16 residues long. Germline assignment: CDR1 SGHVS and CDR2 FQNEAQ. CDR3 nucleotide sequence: TGTGCCAGCAGCCCCCGGGACAGCCCTAGCACAGATACGCAGTATTTT. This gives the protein CASSPRDSPSTDTQYF.

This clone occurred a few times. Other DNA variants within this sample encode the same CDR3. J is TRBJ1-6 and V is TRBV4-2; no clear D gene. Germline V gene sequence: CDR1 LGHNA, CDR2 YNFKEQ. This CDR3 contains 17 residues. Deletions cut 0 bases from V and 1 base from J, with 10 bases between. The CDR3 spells CASSQDLRASYNSPLHF. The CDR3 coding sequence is TGTGCCAGCAGCCAAGATCTGCGGGCATCCTATAATTCACCCCTCCACTTT.

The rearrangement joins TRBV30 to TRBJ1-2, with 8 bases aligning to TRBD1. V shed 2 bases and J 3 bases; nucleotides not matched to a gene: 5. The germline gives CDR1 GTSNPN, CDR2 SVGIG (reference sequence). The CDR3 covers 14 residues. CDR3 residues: CAWSIRQGHYGYTF. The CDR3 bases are TGTGCCTGGAGTATTCGACAGGGGCACTATGGCTACACCTTC.